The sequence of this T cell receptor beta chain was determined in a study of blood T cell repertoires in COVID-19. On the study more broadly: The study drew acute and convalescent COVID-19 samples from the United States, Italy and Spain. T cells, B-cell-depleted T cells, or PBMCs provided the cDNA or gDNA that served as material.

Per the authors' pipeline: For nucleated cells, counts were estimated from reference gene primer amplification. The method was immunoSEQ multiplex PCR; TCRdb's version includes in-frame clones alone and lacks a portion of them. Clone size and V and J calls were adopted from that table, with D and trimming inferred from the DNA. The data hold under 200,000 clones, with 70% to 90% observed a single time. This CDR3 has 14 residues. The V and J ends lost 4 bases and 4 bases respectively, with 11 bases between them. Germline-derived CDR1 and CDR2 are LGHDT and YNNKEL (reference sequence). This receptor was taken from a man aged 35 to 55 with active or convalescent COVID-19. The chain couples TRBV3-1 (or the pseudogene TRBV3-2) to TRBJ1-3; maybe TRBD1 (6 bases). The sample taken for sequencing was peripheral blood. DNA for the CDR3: TGTGCCAGCAGCCCCCAGGGGCTCGGAAACACCATATATTTT. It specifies CASSPQGLGNTIYF.